This T cell receptor beta chain was sequenced for a study of cytomegalovirus exposure and HLA in healthy donors. About the research overall: For the roughly 400 genotyped donors, roughly 80% fell within the Caucasian-associated ancestry cluster.

Healthy bone marrow donors supplied every sample. The PCR ran on 60 Vbeta and 13 Jbeta primers. Method: immunoSEQ multiplex PCR; TCRdb's copy keeps in-frame clones and lacks some. The sample holds over 150,000 clones, around 72% seen once. This clone was seen only a few times. Antigen: not known. Germline V gives CDR1 SGHRS, CDR2 YFSETQ. J gave up 4 bases and V 4 bases, and 4 bases lay outside the gene matches. The CDR3 has 14 residues. Study-wide results and limits: Earlier analysis yielded a pattern in which most TCR beta V segments were productive about 90% or about 30% of the time. In a later analysis, HLA-associated beta chains showed higher expansion and lower generation probabilities than comparable chains.

The V gene is TRBV5-1, the J gene TRBJ2-5; 10 nucleotides line up with TRBD1. Sequenced sample: PBMCs. This receptor was taken from a man aged 50 or older in good health and CMV-seronegative. CDR3 nucleotide sequence: TGCGCCAGCAGCACGGGACAGGGGAGAGAGACCCAGTACTTC. Translating it yields CASSTGQGRETQYF.